This record covers a single TCR beta chain. Its target is not known. These data belong to a study of beta chain features in type 1 diabetes. Study-wide context: Regarding age, gender and cell yields, patients proved similar to healthy donors.

The CDR3 sequence is 13 residues long. From germline, CDR1 is SGHRS and CDR2 YFSETQ. V was clipped by 2 bases and J by 0 bases, with 3 bases between them. cDNA synthesis used the whole RNA isolate, giving expressed TCRB sequences. The assay was immunoSEQ multiplex PCR, and TCRdb's table has in-frame clones only and misses some. The sample has about 360,000 clones, 10% to 15% seen once. Study observations and caveats: PCR could preferentially amplify shorter templates, alike in patients and controls.

This chain uses TRBV5-1 with TRBJ2-1; D gene uncertain. The sequenced sample consisted of naive CD4+ T cells from blood. The source is a man between 18 and 29 years old in good health. In DNA, the CDR3 is TGCGCCAGCAGCTTCCTCTCCTACAATGAGCAGTTCTTC. It is translated as CASSFLSYNEQFF.